Below are 17 T cell receptor beta chains sequenced from a single sample in a study of read filtering for tumor transcriptome and immune sequencing. Molecular barcoded adaptors covering alpha/delta and beta/gamma chains were used on approximately 400 ng RNA. Via MiXCR, TCRdb re-called the reads, giving one row per CDR3 protein. The sample includes approximately 59,000 distinct CDR3 sequences, about 12% of them seen just once. The material sequenced was a population of CD138-negative cells sorted from bone marrow. The receptors here all came from a donor at least 40 years old with multiple myeloma.

The sample holds many counts of this clonotype. V gene TRBV3-1 combines with J gene TRBJ2-2, with D possibly matching TRBD1 (5 bases). Germline loops: CDR1 LGHDT, CDR2 YNNKEL (reference sequence). CDR3 length: 16 residues. V was shortened by 3 bases and J by 1 base, with 12 bases between the two germline ends. CDR3 nucleotides: TGTGCCAGCAGCCAGATCCCCCAGGGGAACACCGGGGAGCTGTTTTTT. Translated, it gives CASSQIPQGNTGELFF.

This clonotype showed up many times. V usage is TRBV2 and J usage is TRBJ2-7; the match to TRBD2 covers 9 bases. CDR1 and CDR2 from the germline V gene are SNHLY and FYNNEI. This CDR3 has 16 residues. V was clipped by 10 bases and J by 7 bases; unmatched bases: 20. Here the CDR3 reads CATPTLPGLAAGEQYF. The CDR3 bases are TGTGCCACCCCTACCCTACCGGGACTAGCAGCGGGGGAGCAGTACTTC.

The table lists this clonotype with many counts. This rearrangement joins TRBV5-1 to TRBJ1-1; D ambiguous. This CDR3 is built from 14 residues. Germline V CDR1 and CDR2: SGHRS, YFSETQ. Between the trimmed V and J ends, which lost 4 bases and 3 bases, there was a span of 13 bases. The CDR3 loop reads CASSLVQKDTEAFF. DNA for the CDR3: TGCGCCAGCAGCCTGGTACAGAAGGACACTGAAGCTTTCTTT. Full variable domain (rest looked up from reference TRBV5-1 and TRBJ1-1): KAGVTQTPRYLIKTRGQQVTLSCSPISGHRSVSWYQQTPGQGLQFLFEYFSETQRNKGNFPGRFSGRQFSNSRSEMNVSTLELGDSALYLCASSLVQKDTEAFFGQGTRLTVV.

This clonotype was seen only a few times. A single base separates this from a much larger clone, so it may be a read error. This sequence joins TRBV7-2 and TRBJ2-2; D not resolved. CDR1 and CDR2 from the germline V gene are SGHTA and FQGNSA. The CDR3 contains 13 residues. V lost 4 bases and J 7 bases, leaving 10 bases between the germline ends. CDR3 loop: CASSSRNDGELFF. Here the CDR3 DNA reads TGTGCCAGCAGCTCCAGAAACGACGGGGAGCTGTTTTTT.

This clonotype was counted between two and nine times. In DNA, the CDR3 is TGTGCCAGCAGTTTAACCCCCGGGACACCCGGAAACACCATATATTTT. This translates into CASSLTPGTPGNTIYF. J is TRBJ1-3 and V is TRBV12-3 or TRBV12-4, with D possibly matching TRBD1 (6 bases). There are 16 residues in the CDR3. The V end was cut by 2 bases, the J end by 4 bases, with 15 bases between.

This clonotype occurred many times. The chain employs TRBV3-1 and TRBJ2-1; 14 bases match TRBD2. With 7 bases clipped from V and 4 bases from J, the junction kept 3 bases outside the gene matches. The CDR3 totals 15 residues. The germline CDR1 and CDR2 sequences are LGHDT and YNNKEL (reference sequence). The CDR3 loop reads CASTRTSGGYNEQFF. The CDR3 coding sequence is TGTGCCAGCACCCGGACTAGCGGGGGGTACAATGAGCAGTTCTTC.

This clonotype was observed many times. An end of the junction differs from the germline gene, which may be a read error. The rearrangement links TRBV7-8 to TRBJ2-7, with D unresolved. The CDR3 spans 11 residues. Germline V lookup: CDR1 SGHVS, CDR2 FQNEAQ. The CDR3 sequence is CASSFQYGQYF. CDR3 nucleotide sequence: TGTGCCAGCAGCTTCCAGTACGGGCAGTACTTC. The whole variable domain, remainder taken from reference TRBV7-8 and TRBJ2-7, is GAGVSQSPRYKVAKRGQDVALRCDPISGHVSLFWYQQALGQGPEFLTYFQNEAQLDKSGLPSDRFFAERPEGSVSTLKIQRTQQEDSAVYLCASSFQYGQYFGPGTRLTVT.

This chain links TRBV19 with TRBJ2-7; D is perhaps TRBD2 (5 bases). The germline V and J ends were trimmed by 4 bases and 5 bases, with 15 bases remaining between them. CDR1 and CDR2 from the germline V gene are LNHDA and SQIVND (reference sequence). This CDR3 spans 14 amino acids. The CDR3 region has the DNA TGTGCCAGTAGTACTCCCGGGGTAATGCACGAGCAGTACTTC. Translating it yields CASSTPGVMHEQYF.

This clonotype was recorded many times. The chain links TRBV29-1 to TRBJ1-1; D remains unclear. Germline V lookup: CDR1 SQVTM, CDR2 ANQGSEA. Deletions cut 6 bases from V and 7 bases from J, with 21 bases between. The CDR3 spans 14 residues. Here the CDR3 DNA reads TGCAGCGTACCTACACCTCGCCCGGGGTTTGAAGCTTTCTTT. Protein product: CSVPTPRPGFEAFF.

The chain couples TRBV28 to TRBJ2-5, with D maybe TRBD2 (5 bases). Trimming cost V 8 bases and J 4 bases, with 14 bases left between them. The CDR3 runs to 13 residues. The germline gives CDR1 MDHEN, CDR2 SYDVKM. In DNA form, the CDR3 reads TGTGCCAGCGTAATGCCCGGAGGAGAGACCCAGTACTTC. This gives the protein CASVMPGGETQYF.

Remarks on this clonotype: A much larger clone differs by one base, so this may be a read error. V is TRBV19 and J is TRBJ2-3; D is tentatively TRBD1 or TRBD2 (7 bases each). Trimming pared 5 bases from V and 2 bases from J, leaving 14 bases between. Looked up from germline, CDR1 is LNHDA and CDR2 is SQIVND (reference sequence). CDR3 length: 15 residues. The CDR3 sequence: CASSPGGAPTDTQYF. DNA of the CDR3: TGTGCCAGTAGTCCAGGGGGGGCCCCCACAGATACGCAGTATTTT.

This clonotype was counted many times. V is TRBV18 and J is TRBJ1-1, with 7 positions matching TRBD1. Germline assignment: CDR1 KGHSH and CDR2 LQKENI. The junction had 3 bases not matched to a gene; V was cut back by 8 bases and J by 3 bases. The CDR3 has 12 amino acids. CDR3 in DNA: TGTGCCAGCGCCGACAGGGACACTGAAGCTTTCTTT. It encodes CASADRDTEAFF.

Many counts were recorded for this clonotype. The gene calls are TRBV27 and TRBJ2-7; TRBD2 is a possible D gene (6 bases). Germline assignment: CDR1 MNHEY and CDR2 SMNVEV (reference sequence). The CDR3 has 14 residues. V was clipped by 5 bases and J by 0 bases, with 11 bases between them. CDR3 residues: CASSDGTYSYEQYF. The CDR3, as DNA: TGTGCCAGCAGTGACGGGACTTACTCCTACGAGCAGTACTTC.

This chain uses TRBV27 with TRBJ2-3, with D perhaps matching TRBD2 (6 bases). This CDR3 has 13 residues. Germline V CDR1 and CDR2: MNHEY, SMNVEV (reference sequence). The germline V and J ends were trimmed by 6 bases and 10 bases, with 17 bases remaining between them. DNA of the CDR3: TGTGCCAGCAGCCCCTCGCGGGGCGGGTCGCAGTATTTT. Its translation is CASSPSRGGSQYF.

This clonotype was seen only a few times. The chain is built from TRBV20-1 and TRBJ1-2; a weak D match, TRBD1 (6 bases). Germline V gene data show CDR1 as DFQATT and CDR2 as SNEGSKA (reference sequence). CDR3 length equals 12 residues. The V end lost 8 bases, the J end lost 4 bases, and 14 bases lay between the germline ends. Here the CDR3 DNA reads TGCAGTTCGATGGGACATTCCTATGGCTACACCTTC. Amino acid sequence: CSSMGHSYGYTF.

This clonotype appeared many times. This rearrangement joins TRBV20-1 to TRBJ2-7; 7 bases agree with TRBD1. Trimming removed 6 bases from V and 1 base from J; junction bases left unmatched: 9. Germline CDR1 is DFQATT and CDR2 is SNEGSKA (reference sequence). This CDR3 spans 14 amino acids. CDR3 protein: CSAPPDRASYEQYF. CDR3 sequence (DNA): TGCAGTGCCCCCCCTGACAGGGCATCCTACGAGCAGTACTTC.

This clonotype appeared many times. The rearrangement uses TRBV20-1 and TRBJ1-1; D is unresolved. The V and J ends lost 4 bases and 0 bases respectively, with 12 bases between them. Germline loops: CDR1 DFQATT, CDR2 SNEGSKA (reference sequence). This CDR3 is 14 amino acids long. CDR3 DNA sequence: TGCAGTGCTACCTGGGTGGCGGTGAACACTGAAGCTTTCTTT. It specifies CSATWVAVNTEAFF.